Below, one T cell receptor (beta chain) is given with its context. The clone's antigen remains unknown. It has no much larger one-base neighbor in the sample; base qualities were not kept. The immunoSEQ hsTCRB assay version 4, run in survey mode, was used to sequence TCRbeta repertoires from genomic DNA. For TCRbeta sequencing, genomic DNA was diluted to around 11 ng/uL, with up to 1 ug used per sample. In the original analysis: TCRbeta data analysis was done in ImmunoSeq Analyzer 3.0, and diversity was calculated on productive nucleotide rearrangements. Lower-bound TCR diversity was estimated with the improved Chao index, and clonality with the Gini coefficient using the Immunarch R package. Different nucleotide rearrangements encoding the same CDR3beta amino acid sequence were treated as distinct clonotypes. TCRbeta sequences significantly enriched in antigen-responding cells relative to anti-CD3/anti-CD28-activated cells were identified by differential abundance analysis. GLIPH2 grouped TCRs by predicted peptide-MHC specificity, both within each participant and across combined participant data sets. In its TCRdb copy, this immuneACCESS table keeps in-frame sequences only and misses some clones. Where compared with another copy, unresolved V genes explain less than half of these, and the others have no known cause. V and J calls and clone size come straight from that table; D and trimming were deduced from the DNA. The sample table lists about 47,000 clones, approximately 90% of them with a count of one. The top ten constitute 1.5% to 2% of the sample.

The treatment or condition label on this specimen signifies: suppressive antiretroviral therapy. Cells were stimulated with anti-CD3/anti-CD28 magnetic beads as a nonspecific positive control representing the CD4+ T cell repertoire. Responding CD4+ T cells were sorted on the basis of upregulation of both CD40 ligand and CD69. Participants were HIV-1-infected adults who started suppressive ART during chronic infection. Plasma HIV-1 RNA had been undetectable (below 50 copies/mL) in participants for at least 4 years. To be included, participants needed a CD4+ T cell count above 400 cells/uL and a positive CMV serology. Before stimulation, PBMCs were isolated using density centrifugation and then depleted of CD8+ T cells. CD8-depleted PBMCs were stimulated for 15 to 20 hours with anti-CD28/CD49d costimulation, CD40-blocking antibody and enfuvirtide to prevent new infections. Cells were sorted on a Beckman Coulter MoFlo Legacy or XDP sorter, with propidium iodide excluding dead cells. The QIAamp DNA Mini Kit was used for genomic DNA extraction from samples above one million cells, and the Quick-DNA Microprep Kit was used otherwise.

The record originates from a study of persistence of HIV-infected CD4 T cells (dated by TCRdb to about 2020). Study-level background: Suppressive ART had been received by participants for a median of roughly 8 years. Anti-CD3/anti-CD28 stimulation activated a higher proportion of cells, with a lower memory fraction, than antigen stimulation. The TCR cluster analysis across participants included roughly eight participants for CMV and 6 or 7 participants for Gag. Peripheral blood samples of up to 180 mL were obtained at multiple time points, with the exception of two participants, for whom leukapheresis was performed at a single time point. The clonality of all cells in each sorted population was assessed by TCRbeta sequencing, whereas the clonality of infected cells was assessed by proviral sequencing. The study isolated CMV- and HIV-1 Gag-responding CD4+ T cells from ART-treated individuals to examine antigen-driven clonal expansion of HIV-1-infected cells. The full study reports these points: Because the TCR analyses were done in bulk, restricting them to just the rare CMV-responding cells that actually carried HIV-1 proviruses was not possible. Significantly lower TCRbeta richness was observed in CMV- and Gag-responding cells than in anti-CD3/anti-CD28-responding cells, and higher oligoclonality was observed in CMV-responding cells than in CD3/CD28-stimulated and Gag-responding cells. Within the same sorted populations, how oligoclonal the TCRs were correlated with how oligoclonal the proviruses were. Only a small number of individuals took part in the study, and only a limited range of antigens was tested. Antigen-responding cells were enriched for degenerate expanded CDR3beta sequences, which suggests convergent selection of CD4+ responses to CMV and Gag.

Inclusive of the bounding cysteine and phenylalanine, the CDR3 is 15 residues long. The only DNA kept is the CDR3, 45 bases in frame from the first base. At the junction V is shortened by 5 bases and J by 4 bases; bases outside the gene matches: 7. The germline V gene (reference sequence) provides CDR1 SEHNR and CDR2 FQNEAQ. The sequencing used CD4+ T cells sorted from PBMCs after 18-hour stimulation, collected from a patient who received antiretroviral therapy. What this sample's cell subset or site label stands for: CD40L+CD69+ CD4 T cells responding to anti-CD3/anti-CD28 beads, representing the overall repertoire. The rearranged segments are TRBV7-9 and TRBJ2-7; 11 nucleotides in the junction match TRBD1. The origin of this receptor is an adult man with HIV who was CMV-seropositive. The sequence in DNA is TGTGCCAGCAGCGCCCGGACAGGGGGCCGGTACGAGCAGTACTTC. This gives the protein CASSARTGGRYEQYF.